The 2 T cell receptor beta chains in this list originate from one sample, sequenced in a study of yellow fever vaccine responses in identical twins. TCRdb reprocessed the RT-PCR reads with MiXCR, giving one entry per CDR3 protein. This table holds around 15,000 distinct CDR3 sequences, roughly 80% found once. The material sequenced was T cells from blood (PBMCs), unsorted or a sorted subset (not recorded which), taken before or after yellow fever vaccination (not recorded which). The receptors derive from a woman aged 18-30 years who received the yellow fever vaccine.

The rearrangement links TRBV5-8 to TRBJ1-6, with TRBD1 matching 8 bases. This CDR3 region has 14 residues. Germline V CDR1 and CDR2: SGHTS, YDEGEE. V shed 2 bases, J shed 10 bases, and the junction held 5 bases outside the gene matches. DNA for the CDR3: TGTGCCAGCAGCTTAGGGACAGGTCAATCACCCCTCCACTTT. Translation: CASSLGTGQSPLHF.

The chain uses TRBV2 and TRBJ2-1, with 7 positions matching TRBD1. In germline, CDR1 is SNHLY, CDR2 FYNNEI. The CDR3 sequence is 15 residues long. V was clipped by 7 bases and J by 7 bases; unmatched bases: 13. This CDR3 reads CASTLTGFVLNEQFF. DNA of the CDR3: TGTGCCAGCACTTTGACAGGGTTTGTATTGAATGAGCAGTTCTTC.